Sequencing of this T cell receptor (beta chain) was carried out in a study of T cells in localized non-small cell lung cancer. The CDR3 has 13 amino acids. Germline V gene data show CDR1 as SGHTA and CDR2 as FQGNSA. The V and J ends lost 2 bases and 4 bases respectively, with 9 bases between them. The assay was immunoSEQ multiplex PCR, and TCRdb's table has in-frame clones only and misses some. The sample yields some 39,000 clones, roughly 77% seen once. V and J are TRBV7-2 and TRBJ2-7, with D unresolved. This sequence originates from a woman aged 35 to 75 with stage II squamous cell lung carcinoma. Sequencing used PBMCs, obtained before any cancer treatment. For the CDR3, the DNA is TGTGCCAGCAGCTTATATGATTGGTACGAGCAGTACTTC. This gives the protein CASSLYDWYEQYF. The full variable domain, completed using reference TRBV7-2 and TRBJ2-7, is GAGVSQSPSNKVTEKGKDVELRCDPISGHTALYWYRQSLGQGLEFLIYFQGNSAPDKSGLPSDRFSAERTGGSVSTLTIQRTQQEDSAVYLCASSLYDWYEQYFGPGTRLTVT.